This T cell receptor beta chain was sequenced for a study of technical replicates of blood from several donors. J was trimmed by 6 bases and V by 9 bases; bases with no gene match: 4. Germline V gene sequence: CDR1 ENHRY, CDR2 SYGVKD. There are 13 residues in the CDR3. Here immunoSEQ multiplex PCR was the method, and the copy in TCRdb shows in-frame clones only, minus some. The sample shows roughly 76,000 clones, approximately 86% of them seen only once. The chain joins TRBV10-3 to TRBJ2-2, with 10 bases that match TRBD1. Sample: PBMCs. The sequence came from a human donor in good health. Some clones in this sample may be carry-over from other donors' samples. The CDR3 nucleotides read TGTGCCATACGACAGGGGGCAGCCGGGGAGCTGTTTTTT. Its translation is CAIRQGAAGELFF.